This is a list of T cell receptor beta chains from one sample in a study of cytomegalovirus exposure and HLA in healthy donors. Generated by immunoSEQ multiplex PCR, the TCRdb table keeps only in-frame clones and is missing some. The sample includes about 90,000 clones, roughly three fifths of them seen just once. Sequenced input: PBMCs. These receptors came from a man under 40 in good health and CMV-seronegative. Each CDR3 is given with its conserved first and last residue. D genes are given only for firm matches. A row's size may be missing; if present it is once, few, many or a size class.

D gene: -; clone size: -; J gene: TRBJ1-1; V gene: TRBV19; CDR3 DNA: TGTGCCAGTAGTAGACTGGACAGAACAGGCGTTGAAGCTTTCTTT; CDR3 protein: CASSRLDRTGVEAFF
D gene: TRBD1; clone size: -; J gene: TRBJ2-7; V gene: TRBV7-3; CDR3 DNA: TGTGCCAGCAGCTTCGGGACAGGGGGCTACGAGCAGTACTTC; CDR3 protein: CASSFGTGGYEQYF
D gene: -; clone size: few; J gene: TRBJ1-2; V gene: TRBV6-5; CDR3 DNA: TGTGCCAGCAGTTACTCCACGGGCAGGACGGGAGGCTACACCTTC; CDR3 protein: CASSYSTGRTGGYTF
D gene: TRBD2; clone size: -; J gene: TRBJ2-1; V gene: TRBV6-1; CDR3 DNA: TGTGCCAGCAGTCAACTAGCGGGTCCCTACAATGAGCAGTTCTTC; CDR3 protein: CASSQLAGPYNEQFF
D gene: -; clone size: -; J gene: TRBJ1-5; V gene: TRBV11-2; CDR3 DNA: TGTGCCAGCAGCGCCGGCGGGGGTCCCTTCACGCCCCAGCATTTT; CDR3 protein: CASSAGGGPFTPQHF
D gene: TRBD1; clone size: -; J gene: TRBJ1-3; V gene: TRBV7-8; CDR3 DNA: TGTGCCAGCAGCTCTCAGGGGGCCAGGGGAAACACCATATATTTT; CDR3 protein: CASSSQGARGNTIYF
D gene: TRBD1; clone size: -; J gene: TRBJ1-5; V gene: TRBV18; CDR3 DNA: TGTGCCAGCTCCGACCTAGAAGGGGGCGATCAGCCCCAGCATTTT; CDR3 protein: CASSDLEGGDQPQHF
D gene: -; clone size: -; J gene: TRBJ1-3; V gene: TRBV15; CDR3 DNA: TGTGCCACCAGCAGAGATCCGGTGAGGGGAAACACCATATATTTT; CDR3 protein: CATSRDPVRGNTIYF
D gene: -; clone size: -; J gene: TRBJ1-4; V gene: TRBV6-5; CDR3 DNA: TGTGCCAGCAGTTACTCTAGAGGAAAACTGTTTTTT; CDR3 protein: CASSYSRGKLFF
D gene: TRBD1; clone size: -; J gene: TRBJ2-4; V gene: TRBV19; CDR3 DNA: TGTGCCAGTAGTAGACAGGGGGGAATAAACATTCAGTACTTC; CDR3 protein: CASSRQGGINIQYF
D gene: -; clone size: few; J gene: TRBJ1-5; V gene: TRBV6-5; CDR3 DNA: TGTGCCAGCAGGAGGGATAGCAATCAGCCCCAGCATTTT; CDR3 protein: CASRRDSNQPQHF
D gene: TRBD1; clone size: -; J gene: TRBJ2-2; V gene: TRBV5-4; CDR3 DNA: TGTGCCAGCAGCTCTCCGGGACAGGGCTCGGTAACCGGGGAGCTGTTTTTT; CDR3 protein: CASSSPGQGSVTGELFF
D gene: TRBD2; clone size: -; J gene: TRBJ2-5; V gene: TRBV4-3; CDR3 DNA: TGCGCCAGCAGCCAAGATACTTGGTTAGGAGCGGGGGTGGGAGAGACCCAGTACTTC; CDR3 protein: CASSQDTWLGAGVGETQYF
D gene: TRBD2; clone size: -; J gene: TRBJ2-3; V gene: TRBV11-2; CDR3 DNA: TGTGCCAGCAAAGCGGGGGGGGCTTTCCGCACAGATACGCAGTATTTT; CDR3 protein: CASKAGGAFRTDTQYF
D gene: TRBD2; clone size: few; J gene: TRBJ2-5; V gene: TRBV7-2; CDR3 DNA: TGTGCCAGCAGCTTGACTAGCGGGAGGGTATACCAAGAGACCCAGTACTTC; CDR3 protein: CASSLTSGRVYQETQYF
D gene: -; clone size: -; J gene: TRBJ1-3; V gene: TRBV5-1; CDR3 DNA: TGCGCCAGCAGCTTGGACAGACCTGGAAACACCATATATTTT; CDR3 protein: CASSLDRPGNTIYF
D gene: -; clone size: -; J gene: TRBJ2-6; V gene: TRBV5-1; CDR3 DNA: TGCGCCAGCAGGCTGACAGTAAGGGACTCTGGGGCCAACGTCCTGACTTTC; CDR3 protein: CASRLTVRDSGANVLTF
D gene: -; clone size: few; J gene: TRBJ2-7; V gene: TRBV5-6; CDR3 DNA: TGTGCCAGCAGCATCGGTCGCGGGGTCTACGAGCAGTACTTC; CDR3 protein: CASSIGRGVYEQYF
D gene: -; clone size: -; J gene: TRBJ1-2; V gene: TRBV10-2; CDR3 DNA: TGCGCCAGCGGGCGCACTAACTATGGCTACACCTTC; CDR3 protein: CASGRTNYGYTF